A selection of T cell receptor beta chains follows, all from one sample in a study of pediatric ulcerative colitis. This table comes from immunoSEQ multiplex PCR, and its TCRdb copy is limited to in-frame clones, with some not included. The data hold tens of thousands of clones, with 65% to 80% observed a single time. The sample was gut tissue. The receptors here all came from a boy aged 5 to 17 with severe ulcerative colitis. CDR3s include the opening cysteine and the closing phenylalanine or tryptophan. The order of the fields is D gene, V gene, clone size, J gene, CDR3 protein, CDR3 DNA. A D gene is named only where the DNA matches it firmly. For some rows the clone size is stated as once, few or many, or as a class when expanded; others skip it.

TRBD2	TRBV29-1	NA	TRBJ2-5	CSVGPWTSGQETQYF	TGCAGCGTTGGACCCTGGACTAGCGGTCAAGAGACCCAGTACTTC
NA	TRBV18	NA	TRBJ1-2	CASSPDSLYGYTF	TGTGCCAGCTCACCAGACAGCCTCTATGGCTACACCTTC
NA	TRBV28	NA	TRBJ2-3	CASSEMSDTQYF	TGTGCCAGCAGTGAGATGTCGGATACGCAGTATTTT
TRBD2	TRBV30	NA	TRBJ2-4	CAWSEPSTSGRAGGAKNIQYF	TGTGCCTGGAGTGAGCCGTCGACTAGCGGGAGGGCAGGCGGAGCCAAAAACATTCAGTACTTC
NA	TRBV7-2	few	TRBJ1-1	CASSLGVEAFF	TGTGCCAGCAGCTTAGGGGTAGAAGCTTTCTTT
TRBD1	TRBV5-6	few	TRBJ2-7	CASSLGQGNYEQYF	TGTGCCAGCAGCTTAGGACAGGGAAATTACGAGCAGTACTTC
NA	TRBV5-1	NA	TRBJ1-1	CASSLEGSPGTEAFF	TGCGCCAGCAGCTTGGAGGGCTCCCCGGGCACTGAAGCTTTCTTT
NA	TRBV7-7	NA	TRBJ2-7	CASSLVWDVSYEQYF	TGTGCTAGCAGCTTAGTCTGGGACGTTTCCTACGAGCAGTACTTC
NA	TRBV14	NA	TRBJ2-1	CASSQVGLGALNEQFF	TGTGCCAGCAGCCAAGTCGGGTTAGGGGCGTTGAATGAGCAGTTCTTC
TRBD1	TRBV14	NA	TRBJ2-1	CASSPGQGVSNEQFF	TGTGCCAGCAGCCCGGGACAGGGAGTAAGCAATGAGCAGTTCTTC
NA	TRBV7-9	NA	TRBJ2-2	CASRSGGRELFF	TGTGCCAGCAGAAGCGGTGGGCGGGAGCTGTTTTTT
TRBD2	TRBV19	NA	TRBJ2-2	CASSINPRVAGYSGELFF	TGTGCCAGTAGTATTAATCCCAGGGTAGCGGGGTATTCCGGGGAGCTGTTTTTT
NA	TRBV6-6	NA	TRBJ2-7	CAISSDFSYEQYF	TGTGCCATCTCATCGGACTTTTCCTACGAGCAGTACTTC
NA	TRBV6-1	few	TRBJ1-5	CASSLNRERNQPQHF	TGTGCCAGCAGCTTAAACAGGGAACGCAATCAGCCCCAGCATTTT
NA	TRBV4-3	NA	TRBJ2-7	CASSYGPIRSYEQYF	TGCGCCAGCAGCTACGGCCCCATCAGGTCCTACGAGCAGTACTTC
NA	TRBV7-2	NA	TRBJ2-7	CASSLNRNYEQYF	TGTGCCAGCAGCTTAAACAGAAACTACGAGCAGTACTTC